This TCR beta chain came from a study of T-cell memory formation after mild COVID-19. Study conclusions and caveats: Second-wave clones that peaked on day 37 lacked confirmed SARS-CoV-2 specificity. Among clones contracting day 15 to 85, CD4/CD8 was balanced, whereas later expanders leaned CD4+.

In regard to this clonotype: The antigen is undetermined.

V shed 1 base and J 5 bases; nucleotides not matched to a gene: 5. The CDR3 is 15 amino acids. Constant-segment primers and 5'RACE yielded cDNA libraries for TCR alpha and TCR beta, each carrying sample barcodes and UMIs. TCRdb called the 5' RACE reads again in MiXCR, with one record for every CDR3 protein. The data contain 170,000 or so distinct CDR3 sequences, roughly a third of them singletons. The V call is TRBV12-3 or TRBV12-4, the J call TRBJ2-1, with 7 nucleotides matching TRBD2. Sequenced material: PBMCs or a T cell subset sorted from them (not recorded which). This clonotype originated in an adult woman who had mild COVID-19 (a few samples of this study predate the infection). Cell type and time point are not known. This CDR3 is CASSLGASGDNEQFF. CDR3 nucleotides: TGTGCCAGCAGTTTAGGGGCTAGCGGAGACAATGAGCAGTTCTTC.